This is a list of T cell receptor beta chains from one sample in a study of cytomegalovirus exposure and HLA in healthy donors. Assay used: immunoSEQ multiplex PCR; TCRdb lists only in-frame clones, some missing. The sample records under 200,000 clones, under 90% being singletons. Input material: PBMCs. These receptors originate from a young woman in good health and CMV-seropositive. The CDR3 runs from the conserved cysteine through the conserved F or W. Each record gives: J gene, V gene, clone size, D gene, CDR3 protein, CDR3 DNA. D genes are given only for firm matches. Only some rows state a clone size, as once, few, many or a class for expanded clones.

J: TRBJ2-1; V: TRBV12-5; size: once; D: NA; CDR3: CASGQGKLYNEQFF; DNA: TGTGCTAGTGGACAGGGAAAACTATACAATGAGCAGTTCTTC
J: TRBJ2-7; V: TRBV27; size: NA; D: TRBD2; CDR3: CASRRGLAGDEQYF; DNA: TGTGCCAGCAGACGCGGACTAGCGGGAGACGAGCAGTACTTC
J: TRBJ2-7; V: TRBV27; size: NA; D: NA; CDR3: CASRVRGPRGGYEQYF; DNA: TGTGCCAGCAGGGTACGAGGCCCGAGGGGGGGATACGAGCAGTACTTC
J: TRBJ2-7; V: TRBV5-1; size: NA; D: NA; CDR3: CASSVGAYEQYF; DNA: TGCGCCAGCAGCGTAGGAGCCTACGAGCAGTACTTC
J: TRBJ2-1; V: TRBV7-9; size: NA; D: TRBD2; CDR3: CASSLGLAANEQFF; DNA: TGTGCCAGCAGCTTAGGACTAGCGGCCAATGAGCAGTTCTTC
J: TRBJ2-6; V: TRBV4-1; size: NA; D: NA; CDR3: CASSFRGRQAHNSGANVLTF; DNA: TGCGCCAGCAGCTTCAGGGGCCGACAGGCCCATAACTCTGGGGCCAACGTCCTGACTTTC
J: TRBJ2-7; V: TRBV6-5; size: few; D: NA; CDR3: CASSYSKGGKYEQYF; DNA: TGTGCCAGCAGTTACTCAAAGGGGGGGAAATACGAGCAGTACTTC
J: TRBJ2-2; V: TRBV6-4; size: NA; D: NA; CDR3: CASSSTRGGENTGELFF; DNA: TGTGCCAGCAGTTCCACAAGGGGGGGCGAGAACACCGGGGAGCTGTTTTTT
J: TRBJ2-3; V: TRBV29-1; size: NA; D: TRBD1; CDR3: CSVEPGQGLRDTQYF; DNA: TGCAGCGTTGAGCCGGGACAGGGGTTACGAGATACGCAGTATTTT
J: TRBJ1-2; V: TRBV12-1; size: NA; D: NA; CDR3: CASSWAGTGVYGYTF; DNA: TGTGCCAGCAGCTGGGCCGGGACGGGAGTCTATGGCTACACCTTC
J: TRBJ1-1; V: TRBV28; size: few; D: TRBD1; CDR3: CASSLGQGFRTEAFF; DNA: TGTGCCAGCAGTTTGGGACAGGGTTTTAGGACTGAAGCTTTCTTT
J: TRBJ1-2; V: TRBV4-3; size: NA; D: TRBD1; CDR3: CASSPGTGGVNFYGYTF; DNA: TGCGCCAGCAGCCCAGGGACAGGGGGCGTCAATTTCTATGGCTACACCTTC
J: TRBJ2-1; V: TRBV5-1; size: NA; D: TRBD1; CDR3: CASETGTGGGGRMVGEQFF; DNA: TGCGCCAGCGAAACCGGGACAGGGGGAGGTGGGAGAATGGTTGGTGAGCAGTTCTTC
J: TRBJ2-3; V: TRBV2; size: once; D: NA; CDR3: CASKAGHSTDTQYF; DNA: TGTGCCAGCAAGGCAGGACATAGCACAGATACGCAGTATTTT
J: TRBJ2-1; V: TRBV10-3; size: few; D: NA; CDR3: CAISDLVGGEQFF; DNA: TGTGCCATCAGTGATTTAGTGGGGGGTGAGCAGTTCTTC
J: TRBJ1-3; V: TRBV5-6; size: NA; D: NA; CDR3: CASHARDYSGNTIYF; DNA: TGTGCCAGCCACGCCAGGGACTATTCTGGAAACACCATATATTTT
J: TRBJ1-2; V: TRBV5-1; size: NA; D: NA; CDR3: CASSLGGQSVGYGYTF; DNA: TGCGCCAGCAGCTTGGGCGGACAGTCTGTGGGCTATGGCTACACCTTC
J: TRBJ1-1; V: TRBV10-3; size: NA; D: NA; CDR3: CAIGDQGTEAFF; DNA: TGTGCCATCGGAGACCAGGGCACTGAAGCTTTCTTT
J: TRBJ1-5; V: TRBV10-3; size: NA; D: NA; CDR3: CAISDWAVSNQPQHF; DNA: TGTGCCATCAGTGACTGGGCCGTTAGCAATCAGCCCCAGCATTTT
J: TRBJ2-7; V: TRBV11-2; size: NA; D: NA; CDR3: CASSLVGDKSYEQYF; DNA: TGTGCCAGCAGCTTAGTGGGGGACAAATCCTACGAGCAGTACTTC
J: TRBJ2-7; V: TRBV12-5; size: NA; D: NA; CDR3: CASGASGTRQYF; DNA: TGTGCTAGTGGTGCATCCGGGACAAGGCAGTACTTC
J: TRBJ1-2; V: TRBV19; size: NA; D: NA; CDR3: CASTPPLRPVYGYTF; DNA: TGTGCCAGTACCCCCCCGCTCAGGCCGGTATATGGCTACACCTTC
J: TRBJ2-7; V: TRBV7-9; size: NA; D: NA; CDR3: CASSSEREQYF; DNA: TGTGCCAGCAGCTCTGAACGGGAGCAGTACTTC
J: TRBJ1-1; V: TRBV29-1; size: NA; D: NA; CDR3: CSVEIGTPNTEAFF; DNA: TGCAGCGTTGAAATCGGGACACCGAACACTGAAGCTTTCTTT
J: TRBJ2-2; V: TRBV4-2; size: NA; D: TRBD2; CDR3: CASSHRTGGGAGELFF; DNA: TGTGCCAGCAGCCACCGGACGGGAGGCGGGGCCGGGGAGCTGTTTTTT
J: TRBJ2-7; V: TRBV29-1; size: NA; D: NA; CDR3: CSVTGNSYEQYF; DNA: TGCAGCGTGACGGGGAACTCCTACGAGCAGTACTTC
J: TRBJ2-7; V: TRBV28; size: NA; D: NA; CDR3: CASSLAVAYSYEQYF; DNA: TGTGCCAGCAGTCTCGCGGTAGCGTACTCCTACGAGCAGTACTTC
J: TRBJ2-1; V: TRBV30; size: few; D: NA; CDR3: CAWSVGQGGYNEQFF; DNA: TGTGCCTGGAGTGTAGGGCAGGGGGGATACAATGAGCAGTTCTTC
J: TRBJ1-1; V: TRBV7-9; size: NA; D: TRBD1; CDR3: CASSPTYAWDSTNTEAFF; DNA: TGTGCCAGCAGCCCTACATATGCCTGGGACAGTACGAACACTGAAGCTTTCTTT
J: TRBJ2-1; V: TRBV11-2; size: NA; D: NA; CDR3: CASSLADSSYNEQFF; DNA: TGTGCCAGCAGCTTAGCGGACAGCTCCTACAATGAGCAGTTCTTC
J: TRBJ1-5; V: TRBV7-8; size: NA; D: NA; CDR3: CASSLLRDDQPQHF; DNA: TGTGCCAGCAGCTTATTGCGGGACGATCAGCCCCAGCATTTT
J: TRBJ1-5; V: TRBV2; size: NA; D: TRBD1; CDR3: CASRRQGVGNQPQHF; DNA: TGTGCCAGCAGACGACAGGGGGTGGGCAATCAGCCCCAGCATTTT
J: TRBJ2-4; V: TRBV28; size: NA; D: TRBD1; CDR3: CASSSVGQGMNIQYF; DNA: TGTGCCAGCAGTTCCGTTGGACAGGGGATGAACATTCAGTACTTC
J: TRBJ2-7; V: TRBV14; size: NA; D: TRBD2; CDR3: CASSPGLAYEQYF; DNA: TGTGCCAGCAGCCCGGGACTAGCATACGAGCAGTACTTC
J: TRBJ2-1; V: TRBV9; size: NA; D: TRBD2; CDR3: CASSEGGIAASSYNEQFF; DNA: TGTGCCAGCAGCGAGGGAGGGATAGCGGCTAGCTCCTACAATGAGCAGTTCTTC
J: TRBJ2-5; V: TRBV6-5; size: NA; D: NA; CDR3: CASSYDRGIGETQYF; DNA: TGTGCCAGCAGTTACGATCGGGGAATCGGTGAGACCCAGTACTTC
J: TRBJ2-1; V: TRBV19; size: once; D: TRBD2; CDR3: CASRDGRTIHEQFF; DNA: TGTGCCAGTAGAGACGGGAGGACGATCCATGAGCAGTTCTTC
J: TRBJ2-2; V: TRBV5-1; size: NA; D: NA; CDR3: CASSHETGANTGELFF; DNA: TGCGCCAGCAGCCATGAGACAGGCGCGAACACCGGGGAGCTGTTTTTT
J: TRBJ1-1; V: TRBV28; size: NA; D: NA; CDR3: CASSLILTEAFF; DNA: TGTGCCAGCAGTTTAATTCTCACTGAAGCTTTCTTT
J: TRBJ2-7; V: TRBV7-2; size: NA; D: NA; CDR3: CASSQNSYEQYF; DNA: TGTGCCAGCAGCCAAAATTCCTACGAGCAGTACTTC
J: TRBJ2-5; V: TRBV6-5; size: NA; D: NA; CDR3: CASSRQGSETQYF; DNA: TGTGCCAGCAGCCGGCAGGGTAGTGAGACCCAGTACTTC
J: TRBJ2-7; V: TRBV29-1; size: NA; D: NA; CDR3: CSVGRATEQYF; DNA: TGCAGCGTTGGCAGGGCGACTGAGCAGTACTTC
J: TRBJ2-5; V: TRBV11-2; size: NA; D: NA; CDR3: CASSVGESETQYF; DNA: TGTGCCAGCAGCGTCGGGGAGAGCGAGACCCAGTACTTC
J: TRBJ1-4; V: TRBV19; size: NA; D: TRBD1; CDR3: CASSSPAMTGENEKLFF; DNA: TGTGCCAGTAGTTCCCCAGCAATGACAGGGGAGAATGAAAAACTGTTTTTT
J: TRBJ2-7; V: TRBV11-3; size: few; D: TRBD1; CDR3: CASSLHPGTGYEQYF; DNA: TGTGCCAGCAGCCTCCATCCCGGGACAGGCTACGAGCAGTACTTC